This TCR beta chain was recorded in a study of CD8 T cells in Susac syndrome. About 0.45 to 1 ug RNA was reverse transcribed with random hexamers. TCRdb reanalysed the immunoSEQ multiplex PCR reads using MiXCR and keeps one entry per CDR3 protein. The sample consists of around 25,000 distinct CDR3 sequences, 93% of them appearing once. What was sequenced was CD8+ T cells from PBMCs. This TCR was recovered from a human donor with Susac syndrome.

CDR3 DNA sequence: TGTGCCAGCTCACCACAGGGAGGGGACACAGATACGCAGTATTTT. It specifies CASSPQGGDTDTQYF. The gene calls are TRBV18 and TRBJ2-3; 7 bases agree with TRBD2. Germline values: CDR1 KGHSH, CDR2 LQKENI. The length of the CDR3 is 15 residues. J lost 2 bases, V lost 1 base, and 3 bases had no gene match.